This T cell receptor beta chain comes out of a study of shared clonotypes between healthy human individuals. This CDR3 spans 15 amino acids. From germline, CDR1 is MDHEN and CDR2 SYDVKM. The ends lost 7 bases at V and 4 bases at J; junction bases unmatched: 11. The method was immunoSEQ multiplex PCR; TCRdb's version includes in-frame clones alone and lacks a portion of them. The repertoire consists of 2 million to 2.5 million clones, with approximately 95% occurring once and the leading ten covering 0.3% to 0.4%. This clone was found a few times. The sequence came from a man aged 18-30 years in good health. Some clones in this sample may be carry-over from other donors' samples. J is TRBJ1-2 and V is TRBV28, with 8 bases matching TRBD1. Specimen: naive CD4+ T cells from PBMCs. Subset described: CD45RA+ positively selected. CDR3 DNA: TGTGCCAGCATTCCCAAGCAGGGGACAGGCTATGGCTACACCTTC. It codes for CASIPKQGTGYGYTF.